This T cell receptor (beta chain) was recorded in a study of Graves' ophthalmopathy and Graves' hyperthyroidism (dated by TCRdb to 2017 to 2018). Looking at the study overall: Hyperthyroidism was considered stable if no progression to ophthalmopathy occurred within 18 months of follow-up. TCR beta repertoire signatures were used to distinguish Graves' ophthalmopathy from Graves' hyperthyroidism and to predict progression to ophthalmopathy. To explore V-J signatures that separate ophthalmopathy from hyperthyroidism, a discovery set of about 100 patients was enrolled, consisting of about 45 with ophthalmopathy and some 59 with stable hyperthyroidism. In more than five hyperthyroidism patients, the T-cell repertoires found in thyroid tissue were compared with those found in blood. The independent validation cohort included about 20 hyperthyroidism patients plus 17 patients who later progressed from hyperthyroidism to ophthalmopathy. In total, under 150 blood samples were TCR-sequenced: fewer than 50 ophthalmopathy, about 75 hyperthyroidism and about 17 hyperthyroidism-to-ophthalmopathy patients. Following sampling, methimazole starting at 30 mg daily was administered to hyperthyroidism patients, and high-dose intravenous methylprednisolone was administered to ophthalmopathy patients. General findings and caveats noted by the study authors: The 13-signature model separated ophthalmopathy from stable hyperthyroidism with 85% to 90% sensitivity and 81% to 82% specificity in cross-validation, and 80%/75% in the test set. Most expanded thyroid clonotypes with frequency above 0.001 were also detected in blood, suggesting blood repertoires may reflect the thyroid immune response. No statistical method was used to set the sample size in advance, and the investigators knew which group each participant was assigned to. In validation, the model predicted ophthalmopathy progression with roughly 68% sensitivity and around 72% specificity; eleven to twelve predicted patients were CT-confirmed with GO in a median of around 6.5 months.

CDR1 and CDR2 (KGHSH, LQKENI) derive from the germline V gene. The CDR3 runs 14 residues from the cysteine to the phenylalanine. Only CDR3 DNA remains: 42 bases, in frame from the first base. Trimming takes 2 bases off V and 5 bases off J; junction bases not matched to a gene: 5. This clonotype has only a few counts. The antigen this receptor binds is unknown. One base away there is no much larger clone; base qualities are not given. For repertoire sequencing, the TCR beta CDR3 regions were amplified from RNA transcripts. A first-round RT-PCR used HTBI primers with the Qiagen OneStep RT-PCR kit, followed by a second-round multiplex PCR, size selection and purification. The libraries underwent paired-end sequencing with 100 bp reads on an Illumina HiSeq2000. Per the authors' processing: SOAPnuke was used to process the reads, removing any read that contained adapters or uncalled bases, had a mean Phred below 15, or lacked an exact match to the constant primer or identifier. COPE v1.2.5 was used to merge the high-quality paired reads. Each unique nucleotide sequence was treated as a clonotype, and MiTCR v1.1 was used to align the clonotypes to the IMGT TRB V, D and J references. Analysis was restricted to V-J combinations with a frequency above 0.0001, which covered just over 98% of repertoires. For each V-J combination, a TCR clonal expansion and chaos score was defined as the ratio of F50 clonal expansion to chaos observed in the TCRdist matrix. Welch's t-statistics and random forest were used to reduce the features to some 13 V-J combinations, which were then used as input to a naive Bayes classifier. The Morisita-Horn index was used to measure how similar the thyroid and blood repertoires were. Using fastp trimming at Q25 and MiXCR clonotype assembly, TCRdb reanalyzed the public sequencing data and kept in-frame beta chains. Every entry covers one CDR3 protein and lists the most common genes and DNA from its rows. The V and J calls and clone size are TCRdb's, not the authors'. The sample table contains 560,000 or so distinct CDR3 sequences; only one count was recorded for roughly 40% of them. The ten largest clones capture 3.5% to 5% of the sample.

Patients with hyperthyroidism were aged 18 to 65 years, had been newly diagnosed, and had a disease duration of less than 2 months. Anyone with other autoimmune diseases, uncontrolled infections, pregnancy or lactation was excluded from the study. Diagnosis relied on clinical symptoms, serum thyroxine, TRAb, thyroid ultrasound and orbital computed tomography. Total RNA was extracted with Trizol reagent and quality-checked on an Agilent 2100 Bioanalyzer. The specimen sequenced was peripheral blood or thyroid tissue (not recorded which). Recombination joined TRBV18 with TRBJ2-7, with 8 bases aligning to TRBD2. The TCR originated in an adult man with Graves' hyperthyroidism. The encoded CDR3 is CASSPVGRGNEQYF. The DNA is TGTGCCAGCTCACCAGTCGGGAGGGGTAACGAGCAGTACTTC.